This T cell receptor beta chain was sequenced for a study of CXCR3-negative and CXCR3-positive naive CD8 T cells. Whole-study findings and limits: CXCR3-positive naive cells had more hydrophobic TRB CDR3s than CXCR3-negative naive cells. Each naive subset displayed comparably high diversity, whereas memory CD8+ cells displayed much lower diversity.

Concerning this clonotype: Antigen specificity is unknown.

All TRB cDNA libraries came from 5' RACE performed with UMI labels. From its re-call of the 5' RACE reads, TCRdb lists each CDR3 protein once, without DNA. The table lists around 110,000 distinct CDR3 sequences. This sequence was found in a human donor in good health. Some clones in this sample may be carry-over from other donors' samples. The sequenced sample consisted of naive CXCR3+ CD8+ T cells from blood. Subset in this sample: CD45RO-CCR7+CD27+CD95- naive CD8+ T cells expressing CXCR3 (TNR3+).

CDR3 sequence reads: CASSSATGDPYYEQYF. This sequence joins TRBV28 and TRBJ2-7; TCRdb outputs TRBD1, but without DNA this stays unchecked. Germline V gene data show CDR1 as MDHEN and CDR2 as SYDVKM. The CDR3 totals 16 residues.